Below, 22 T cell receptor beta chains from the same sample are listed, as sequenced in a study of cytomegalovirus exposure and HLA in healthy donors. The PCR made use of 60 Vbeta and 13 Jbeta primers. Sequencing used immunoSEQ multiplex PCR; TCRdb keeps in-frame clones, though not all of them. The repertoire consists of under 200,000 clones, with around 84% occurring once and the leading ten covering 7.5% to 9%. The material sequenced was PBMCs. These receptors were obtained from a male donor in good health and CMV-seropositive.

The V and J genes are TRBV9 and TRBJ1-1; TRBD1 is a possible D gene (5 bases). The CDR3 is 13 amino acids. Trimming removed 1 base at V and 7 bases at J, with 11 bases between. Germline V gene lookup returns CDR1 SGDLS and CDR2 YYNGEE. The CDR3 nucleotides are TGTGCCAGCAGCGTACAGGGAAAGGATGAAGCTTTCTTT. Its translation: CASSVQGKDEAFF.

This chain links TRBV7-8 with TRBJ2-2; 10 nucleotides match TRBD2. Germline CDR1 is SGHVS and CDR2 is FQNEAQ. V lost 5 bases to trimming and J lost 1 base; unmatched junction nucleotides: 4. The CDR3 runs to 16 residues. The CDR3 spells CASSLIAGGNTGELFF. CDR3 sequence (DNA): TGTGCCAGCAGCCTCATAGCGGGAGGGAACACCGGGGAGCTGTTTTTT.

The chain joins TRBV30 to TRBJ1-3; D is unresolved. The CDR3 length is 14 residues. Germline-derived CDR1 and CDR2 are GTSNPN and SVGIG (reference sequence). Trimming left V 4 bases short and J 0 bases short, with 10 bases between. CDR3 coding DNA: TGTGCCTGGAACCGGGTAAACTCTGGAAACACCATATATTTT. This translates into CAWNRVNSGNTIYF.

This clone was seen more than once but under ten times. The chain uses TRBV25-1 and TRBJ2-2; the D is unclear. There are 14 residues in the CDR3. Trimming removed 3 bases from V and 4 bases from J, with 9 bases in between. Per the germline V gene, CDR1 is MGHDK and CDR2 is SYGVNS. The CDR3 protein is CASSELELTGELFF. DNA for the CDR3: TGTGCCAGCAGTGAGTTAGAACTCACCGGGGAGCTGTTTTTT. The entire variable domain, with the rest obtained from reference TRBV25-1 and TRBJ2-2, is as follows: EADIYQTPRYLVIGTGKKITLECSQTMGHDKMYWYQQDPGMELHLIHYSYGVNSTEKGDLSSESTVSRIRTEHFPLTLESARPSHTSQYLCASSELELTGELFFGEGSRLTVL.

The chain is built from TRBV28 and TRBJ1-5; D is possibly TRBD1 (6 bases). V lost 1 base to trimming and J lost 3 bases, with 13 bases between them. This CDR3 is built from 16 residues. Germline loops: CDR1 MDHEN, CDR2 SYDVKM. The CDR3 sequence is CASSLSGHSNNQPQHF. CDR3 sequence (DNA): TGTGCCAGCAGTTTATCGGGACACTCGAACAATCAGCCCCAGCATTTT.

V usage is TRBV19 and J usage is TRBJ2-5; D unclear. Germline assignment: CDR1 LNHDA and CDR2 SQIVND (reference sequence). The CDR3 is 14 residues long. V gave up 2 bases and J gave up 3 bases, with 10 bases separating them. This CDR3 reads CASSIIGGEETQYF. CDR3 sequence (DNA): TGTGCCAGTAGTATAATTGGCGGAGAAGAGACCCAGTACTTC.

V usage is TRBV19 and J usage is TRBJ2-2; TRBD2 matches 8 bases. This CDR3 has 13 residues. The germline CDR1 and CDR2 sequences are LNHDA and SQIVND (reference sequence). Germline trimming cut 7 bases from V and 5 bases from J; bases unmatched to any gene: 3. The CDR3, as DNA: TGTGCCAGTATACGACTAGCGACCGGGGAGCTGTTTTTT. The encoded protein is CASIRLATGELFF.

The CDR3 DNA sequence: TGTGCCAGCAGCTGGGGGACAGCTGTCTCGGGGGAAGCTTTCTTT. This translates into CASSWGTAVSGEAFF. The rearrangement uses TRBV5-4 and TRBJ1-1; TRBD1 matches 7 bases. The length of the CDR3 is 15 residues. The germline V gene has CDR1 SGHNT and CDR2 YYREEE (reference sequence). V lost 3 bases to trimming and J lost 8 bases; unmatched junction nucleotides: 13.

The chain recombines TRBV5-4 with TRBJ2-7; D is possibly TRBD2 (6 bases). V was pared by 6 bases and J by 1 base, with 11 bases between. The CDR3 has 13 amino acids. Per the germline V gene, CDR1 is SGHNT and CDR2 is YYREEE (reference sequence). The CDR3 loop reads CASTRGESYEQYF. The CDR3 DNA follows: TGTGCCAGCACCCGCGGGGAATCCTACGAGCAGTACTTC.

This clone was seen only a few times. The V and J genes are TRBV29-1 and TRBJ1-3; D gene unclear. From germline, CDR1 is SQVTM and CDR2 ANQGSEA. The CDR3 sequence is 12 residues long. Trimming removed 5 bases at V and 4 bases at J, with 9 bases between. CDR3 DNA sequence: TGCAGCGTTAAACAGACAGGAAACACCATATATTTT. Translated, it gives CSVKQTGNTIYF.

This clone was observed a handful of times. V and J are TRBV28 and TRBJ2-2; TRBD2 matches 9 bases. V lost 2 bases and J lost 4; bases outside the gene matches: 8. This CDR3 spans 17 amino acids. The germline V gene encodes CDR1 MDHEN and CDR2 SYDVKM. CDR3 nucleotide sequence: TGTGCCAGCAGTTTAACAGCAGCGGGAGGTTCCACCGGGGAGCTGTTTTTT. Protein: CASSLTAAGGSTGELFF. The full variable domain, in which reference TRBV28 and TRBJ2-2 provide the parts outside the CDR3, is DVKVTQSSRYLVKRTGEKVFLECVQDMDHENMFWYRQDPGLGLRLIYFSYDVKMKEKGDIPEGYSVSREKKERFSLILESASTNQTSMYLCASSLTAAGGSTGELFFGEGSRLTVL.

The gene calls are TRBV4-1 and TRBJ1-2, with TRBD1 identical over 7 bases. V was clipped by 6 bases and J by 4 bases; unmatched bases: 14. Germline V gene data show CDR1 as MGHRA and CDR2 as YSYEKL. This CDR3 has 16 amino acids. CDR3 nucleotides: TGCGCCAGCAGGGGGCTATACCGGGACAGAGTCTATGGCTACACCTTC. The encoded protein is CASRGLYRDRVYGYTF.

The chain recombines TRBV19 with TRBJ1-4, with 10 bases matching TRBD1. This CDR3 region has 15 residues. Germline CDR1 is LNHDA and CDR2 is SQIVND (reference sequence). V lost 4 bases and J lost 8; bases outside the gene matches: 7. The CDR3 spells CASSTGTGAKEKLFF. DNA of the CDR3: TGTGCCAGTAGTACTGGGACAGGGGCAAAGGAAAAACTGTTTTTT.

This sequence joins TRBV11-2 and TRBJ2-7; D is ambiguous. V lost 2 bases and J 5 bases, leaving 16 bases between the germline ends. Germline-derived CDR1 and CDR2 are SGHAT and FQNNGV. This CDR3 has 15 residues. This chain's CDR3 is CASSLLGTVIHEQYF. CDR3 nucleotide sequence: TGTGCCAGCAGCTTACTTGGAACAGTAATCCACGAGCAGTACTTC.

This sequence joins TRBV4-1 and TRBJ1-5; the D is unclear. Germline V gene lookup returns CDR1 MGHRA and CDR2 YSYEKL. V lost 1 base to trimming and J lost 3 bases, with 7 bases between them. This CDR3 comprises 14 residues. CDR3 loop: CASSQGPLNQPQHF. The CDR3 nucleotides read TGCGCCAGCAGCCAAGGGCCTCTCAATCAGCCCCAGCATTTT.

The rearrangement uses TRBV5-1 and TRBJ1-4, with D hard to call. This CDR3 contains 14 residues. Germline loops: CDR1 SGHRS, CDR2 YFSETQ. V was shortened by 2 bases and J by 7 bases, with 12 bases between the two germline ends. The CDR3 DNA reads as TGCGCCAGCAGCTTTTCAGGTTCGGCTGAAAAACTGTTTTTT. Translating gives CASSFSGSAEKLFF.

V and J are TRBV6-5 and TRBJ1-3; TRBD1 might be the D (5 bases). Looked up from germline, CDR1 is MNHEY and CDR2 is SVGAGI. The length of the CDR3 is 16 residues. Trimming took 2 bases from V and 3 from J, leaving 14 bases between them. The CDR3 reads CASSYTKTVGGNTIYF. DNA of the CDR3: TGTGCCAGCAGTTACACCAAGACAGTCGGTGGAAACACCATATATTTT.

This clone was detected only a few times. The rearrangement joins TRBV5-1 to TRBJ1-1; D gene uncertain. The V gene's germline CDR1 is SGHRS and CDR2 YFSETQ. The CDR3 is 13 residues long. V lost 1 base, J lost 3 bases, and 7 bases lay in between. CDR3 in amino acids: CASSLILDTEAFF. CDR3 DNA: TGCGCCAGCAGCTTGATACTGGACACTGAAGCTTTCTTT.

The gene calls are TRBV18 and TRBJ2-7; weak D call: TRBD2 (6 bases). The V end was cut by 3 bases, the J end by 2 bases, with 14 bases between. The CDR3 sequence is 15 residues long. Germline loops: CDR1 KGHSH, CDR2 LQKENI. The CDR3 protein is CASSPPAGRTYEQYF. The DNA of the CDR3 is TGTGCCAGCTCACCCCCGGCAGGGAGGACCTACGAGCAGTACTTC.

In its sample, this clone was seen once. CDR3 nucleotide sequence: TGTGCCAGCAGTTATAGCGGGACCTCTTACGAGCAGTACTTC. Protein: CASSYSGTSYEQYF. The chain employs TRBV6-5 and TRBJ2-7; 8 nucleotides agree with TRBD2. Germline V gives CDR1 MNHEY, CDR2 SVGAGI. J was trimmed by 4 bases and V by 3 bases; bases with no gene match: 5. CDR3 size: 14 residues.

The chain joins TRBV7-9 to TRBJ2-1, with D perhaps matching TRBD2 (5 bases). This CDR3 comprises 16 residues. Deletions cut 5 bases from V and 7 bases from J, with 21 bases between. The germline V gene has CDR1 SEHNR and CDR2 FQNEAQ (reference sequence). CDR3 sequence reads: CASSPKWRLQKNEQFF. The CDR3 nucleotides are TGTGCCAGCAGCCCGAAATGGAGGCTCCAAAAAAATGAGCAGTTCTTC.

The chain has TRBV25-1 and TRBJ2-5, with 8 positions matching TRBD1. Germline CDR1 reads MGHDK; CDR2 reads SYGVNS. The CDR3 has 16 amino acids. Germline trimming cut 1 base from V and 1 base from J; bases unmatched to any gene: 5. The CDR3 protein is CASSESKTGGQETQYF. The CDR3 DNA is TGTGCCAGCAGTGAATCTAAAACAGGGGGCCAAGAGACCCAGTACTTC.